The 5 T cell receptor beta chains below were found in one sample sequenced in a study of blood T cell repertoires in COVID-19. The assay was immunoSEQ multiplex PCR, and TCRdb's table has in-frame clones only and misses some. The sample carries fewer than 450,000 clones, 70% to 90% recorded once. Sequenced input: peripheral blood. Receptors were obtained from a woman aged 50 to 65 with COVID-19, enrolled during active disease.

The rearrangement links TRBV6-5 to TRBJ1-2; D perhaps matches TRBD1 (5 bases). CDR3 size: 14 residues. Trimming took 6 bases from V and 8 from J, leaving 19 bases between them. Germline CDR1 MNHEY, CDR2 SVGAGI. CDR3 sequence reads: CASRMGEVEGGYTF. The DNA for the CDR3 is TGTGCCAGCAGGATGGGGGAGGTGGAGGGAGGCTACACCTTC.

The count of this clone is one. This chain joins TRBV19 and TRBJ1-2, with D unresolved. Germline V lookup: CDR1 LNHDA, CDR2 SQIVND (reference sequence). The CDR3 runs to 13 residues. Trimming removed 6 bases at V and 3 bases at J, with 11 bases between. DNA of the CDR3: TGTGCCAGTAGCCCCTCCCCCGACTATGGCTACACCTTC. Its translation is CASSPSPDYGYTF.

This clone was found once. V and J are TRBV7-2 and TRBJ1-2; 12 bases map to TRBD1. Germline CDR1 SGHTA, CDR2 FQGNSA. This CDR3 comprises 15 residues. V lost 3 bases to trimming and J lost 7 bases; unmatched junction nucleotides: 6. The CDR3 DNA reads as TGTGCCAGCAGCTTCCCGGGACAGGGGGCAGGTGGCTACACCTTC. Amino acid sequence: CASSFPGQGAGGYTF.

This clone was seen a handful of times. This chain uses TRBV5-6 with TRBJ1-1; 9 bases map to TRBD1. The CDR3 contains 14 residues. Per germline, CDR1 SGHDT and CDR2 YYEEEE. The V segment lost 2 bases and the J segment 5 bases; nucleotides outside the gene matches: 4. The CDR3 DNA reads TGTGCCAGCAGCTTTGGGACAGGGCTTACTGAAGCTTTCTTT. It specifies CASSFGTGLTEAFF.

This clone was observed a few times. This chain uses TRBV2 with TRBJ1-5; D might be TRBD1 (6 bases). Deletions cut 8 bases from V and 5 bases from J, with 16 bases between. The length of the CDR3 is 14 residues. Germline CDR1 reads SNHLY; CDR2 reads FYNNEI. CDR3 coding DNA: TGTGCCAGCCGCCCTGACAGGCGGGATCAGCCCCAGCATTTT. It is translated as CASRPDRRDQPQHF.